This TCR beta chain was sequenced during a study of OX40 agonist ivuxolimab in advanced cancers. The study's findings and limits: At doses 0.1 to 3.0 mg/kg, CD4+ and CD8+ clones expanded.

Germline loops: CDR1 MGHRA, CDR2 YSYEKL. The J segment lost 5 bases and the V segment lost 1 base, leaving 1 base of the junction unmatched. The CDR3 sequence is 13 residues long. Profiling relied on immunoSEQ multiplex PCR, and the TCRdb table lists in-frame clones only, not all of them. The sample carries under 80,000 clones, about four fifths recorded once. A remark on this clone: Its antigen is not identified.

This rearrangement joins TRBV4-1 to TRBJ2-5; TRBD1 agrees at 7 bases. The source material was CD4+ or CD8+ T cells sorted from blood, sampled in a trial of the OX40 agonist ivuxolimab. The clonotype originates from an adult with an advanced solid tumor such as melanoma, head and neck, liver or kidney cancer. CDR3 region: CASSQARGETQYF. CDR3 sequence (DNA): TGCGCCAGCAGCCAAGCCAGGGGGGAGACCCAGTACTTC.